A selection of T cell receptor beta chains follows, all from one sample in a study of glioma-infiltrating T cells after dendritic cell vaccination. Method: immunoSEQ multiplex PCR; TCRdb's copy keeps in-frame clones and lacks some. The sample includes roughly 100,000 clones, roughly 79% seen only once; the top ten take around 12%. The sample was blood, taken before dendritic cell vaccination. The receptors stem from a human donor with glioblastoma. CDR3s include the opening cysteine and the closing phenylalanine or tryptophan. The order of the fields is V gene, clone size, D gene, J gene, CDR3 protein, CDR3 DNA. A D gene is named only where the DNA matches it firmly. Clone size is given for some rows only: seen once, a few or many times, or a class if the clone is expanded.

>TRBV30|.|TRBD1|TRBJ1-1
CAWRVTGGPRVNTEAFF
TGTGCCTGGAGAGTAACAGGGGGCCCGAGGGTGAACACTGAAGCTTTCTTT
>TRBV5-5|.|.|TRBJ1-4
CASSSDGSNEKLFF
TGTGCCAGCAGCAGCGACGGGTCCAACGAAAAACTGTTTTTT
>TRBV9|.|TRBD1|TRBJ1-2
CASSVATGNYGYTF
TGTGCCAGCAGCGTAGCGACAGGGAACTATGGCTACACCTTC
>TRBV11-1|.|TRBD2|TRBJ2-2
CASSLREGSNTGELFF
TGTGCCAGCAGCTTAAGGGAGGGATCCAACACCGGGGAGCTGTTTTTT
>TRBV2|few|.|TRBJ1-6
CASSVERPSSYNSPLHF
TGTGCCAGCAGTGTCGAACGTCCGAGCTCCTATAATTCACCCCTCCACTTT
>TRBV6-5|.|TRBD2|TRBJ2-5
CASRRAGGLGETQYF
TGTGCCAGCAGGAGAGCGGGGGGGCTGGGGGAGACCCAGTACTTC
>TRBV6-5|.|TRBD2|TRBJ2-7
CASTPPGGNEQYF
TGTGCCAGCACCCCTCCGGGGGGTAACGAGCAGTACTTC
>TRBV4-1|.|.|TRBJ1-5
CASSQARQKNQPQHF
TGCGCCAGCAGCCAAGCGAGACAGAAAAATCAGCCCCAGCATTTT
>TRBV19|.|TRBD1|TRBJ1-5
CASSPEGAGISQPQHF
TGTGCCAGTAGTCCAGAGGGGGCAGGGATAAGTCAGCCCCAGCATTTT
>TRBV18|.|.|TRBJ1-1
CASSPVTPRNTEAFF
TGTGCCAGCTCACCAGTCACCCCGAGGAACACTGAAGCTTTCTTT
>TRBV18|.|.|TRBJ2-3
CASSPPEITDTQYF
TGTGCCAGCTCACCACCGGAGATCACAGATACGCAGTATTTT
>TRBV19|.|.|TRBJ2-7
CASSLNRDADPEQYF
TGTGCCAGTAGTCTTAACCGGGATGCCGATCCCGAGCAGTACTTC
>TRBV6-6|.|TRBD1|TRBJ1-6
CASSYGTGVSPLHF
TGTGCCAGCAGTTACGGGACAGGGGTCTCACCCCTCCACTTT
>TRBV4-1|.|.|TRBJ2-5
CASSHAGQQETQYF
TGCGCCAGCAGCCATGCGGGACAGCAAGAGACCCAGTACTTC
>TRBV19|.|TRBD2|TRBJ2-5
CASRLSGGAGGWTQYF
TGTGCCAGTAGGCTTAGCGGGGGGGCCGGGGGTTGGACCCAGTACTTC
>TRBV5-3|few|.|TRBJ1-5
CARSHPLREPQHF
TGTGCCAGAAGCCACCCTCTCCGGGAGCCCCAGCATTTT
>TRBV7-2|.|.|TRBJ1-3
CASSLATFSGNTIYF
TGTGCCAGCAGCTTAGCGACATTCTCTGGAAACACCATATATTTT
>TRBV6-5|once|TRBD1|TRBJ2-3
CASRTGTADTDTQYF
TGTGCCAGCAGAACCGGGACAGCAGACACAGATACGCAGTATTTT
>TRBV7-9|few|TRBD1|TRBJ1-2
CASSLAETGVYGYTF
TGTGCCAGCAGCTTAGCGGAAACAGGGGTCTATGGCTACACCTTC
>TRBV5-1|once|.|TRBJ2-1
CASSLAFGPALLEQFF
TGCGCCAGCAGCTTGGCTTTTGGTCCTGCACTACTTGAGCAGTTCTTC
>TRBV6-1|.|.|TRBJ2-7
CASSEGYGVTYEQYF
TGTGCCAGCAGTGAAGGTTACGGGGTCACCTACGAGCAGTACTTC
>TRBV27|.|.|TRBJ2-1
CASSFGDNRNEQFF
TGTGCCAGCAGTTTTGGGGACAACCGGAATGAGCAGTTCTTC
>TRBV11-3|.|TRBD2|TRBJ2-5
CASSLPFGGATEETQYF
TGTGCCAGCAGCCTCCCTTTCGGGGGGGCCACGGAAGAGACCCAGTACTTC
>TRBV9|.|.|TRBJ1-2
CASSPMGGDGYTF
TGTGCCAGCAGCCCAATGGGAGGGGATGGCTACACCTTC
>TRBV5-1|.|.|TRBJ1-3
CASSRTGYSGNTIYF
TGCGCCAGCAGTCGTACAGGGTACTCTGGAAACACCATATATTTT
>TRBV5-4|once|.|TRBJ1-2
CASSTWVGGYTF
TGTGCCAGCAGCACCTGGGTCGGGGGCTACACCTTC
>TRBV5-1|.|TRBD1|TRBJ1-1
CASSARTGMNTEAFF
TGCGCCAGCAGCGCAAGGACAGGAATGAACACTGAAGCTTTCTTT
>TRBV7-2|.|TRBD2|TRBJ2-5
CASSSTSGGAGETQYF
TGTGCCAGCAGCTCTACTAGCGGGGGGGCTGGAGAGACCCAGTACTTC
>TRBV4-3|.|.|TRBJ2-3
CASSQDLAAHKDTQYF
TGCGCCAGCAGCCAAGACTTGGCCGCCCATAAAGATACGCAGTATTTT
>TRBV5-1|.|TRBD1|TRBJ1-4
CASSRDRENEKLFF
TGCGCCAGCAGCAGGGACAGGGAGAATGAAAAACTGTTTTTT
>TRBV4-3|.|TRBD1|TRBJ2-1
CASSQETGFNEQFF
TGCGCCAGCAGCCAAGAGACAGGGTTCAATGAGCAGTTCTTC
>TRBV6-5|.|.|TRBJ1-2
CASAGGYNGYTF
TGTGCCAGCGCGGGCGGGTACAATGGCTACACCTTC
>TRBV27|.|.|TRBJ1-1
CASPSPVVGGITEAFF
TGTGCCAGCCCCTCGCCGGTGGTGGGAGGGATCACTGAAGCTTTCTTT
>TRBV4-2|.|TRBD2|TRBJ2-3
CASSQLQPRLAGAVTQYF
TGTGCCAGCAGCCAACTACAGCCCCGCCTAGCGGGGGCTGTTACGCAGTATTTT
>TRBV29-1|.|TRBD1|TRBJ2-7
CSAGTGTYEQYF
TGCAGCGCCGGGACAGGGACCTACGAGCAGTACTTC